The entry below describes one T cell receptor beta chain. This clonotype was picked up a small number of times. Its binding antigen is unknown. No quality values exist for individual bases; no much larger clone is one base distant. This specimen comes from a study of blood T cells in healthy people across ages (dated by TCRdb to the mid-2010s). At the level of the whole study: In model experiments, roughly one uniquely barcoded TCR beta cDNA molecule per two T cells was captured by template switching. For two donors (one aged 18 to 30 and one aged 80 or older), the study analyzed two additional independent replicas of 1 million unique cDNA reads from the same blood draw. Using deep sequencing normalized with unique cDNA molecular identifiers, the study measured how TCR beta repertoire diversity changes with age. To avoid experimental bias, donors of different ages were randomly spread across the sequencing lanes. The donors were divided into four age groups: young (average around 16 years), middle-aged (around 41), aged (approximately 62) and long-lived (roughly 86). Paper-wide results and their limitations: Compared with the aged group, the long-lived group had more naive CD4+ T cells, fewer expanded clones and increased TCR diversity, a pattern suggesting age selection. As age increased, observed TCR beta diversity per million T cells dropped in a roughly linear way, and a significant reduction was already evident by age about 40. The percentage of naive T cells measured by flow cytometry correlated strongly with observed TCR beta diversity. Conclusive comparison of naive and antigen-experienced compartments was prevented by the profiling of bulk unsorted PBMCs. Total diversity estimates from one million sequenced T cells were considered lower bounds and underestimates. Donor CMV infection status was unknown, potentially confounding age-related changes in expanded clonotypes.

The CDR3 measures 15 amino acids from cysteine to phenylalanine. This entry keeps only the CDR3 DNA: 45 bases, framed from base 1. Here V drops 6 bases and J drops 6 bases, and the junction holds 13 bases not matched to any gene. Via the germline V gene (reference sequence), CDR1 is DFQATT and CDR2 SNEGSKA. The donors were a few dozen Caucasian individuals from Russia, aged roughly 6 to 90 years, who were systemically healthy. Each donor gave roughly 11 milliliters of peripheral blood, drawn into EDTA-treated Vacutainer tubes. Ficoll-Paque density-gradient centrifugation was used to isolate PBMCs, with at least 6 million per sample. Total RNA, at least 6 micrograms per sample, was extracted from PBMCs with Trizol reagent. For every donor, an aliquot of PBMCs went through flow cytometry to measure the percentages of naive CD45RAhigh/CD27high T cells. To prepare the library, 5' RACE was applied. The sequencing machine was an Illumina HiSeq 2500. A second 7 to 11 cycle PCR used a sample-barcoded 5' primer and a J-beta primer mix. Each TCR beta cDNA molecule received a unique molecular identifier from a template-switch 5' adaptor carrying 12 random nucleotides. Each sample yielded at least 2.5 million CDR3-containing paired-end reads. The Mint cDNA synthesis kit, primed by a TRBC-specific oligonucleotide, was used to synthesize first-strand cDNA from all RNA. All cDNA was treated with uracil-DNA glycosylase and then went through a first 18-cycle PCR with the universal primers M1SS and BC2_uni_R. Processing in the source paper ran as follows. For normalization, 1 million high-quality reads, each with a distinct molecular identifier, were randomly selected from each sample. Instead of being binned into consensus sequences, reads with shared molecular identifiers were discarded. MiTCR, set to a Q25 quality threshold and the strictest error-elimination algorithm, was used for CDR3 identification, clonotype clustering and error correction. A nonparametric unseen species model using Euler transformation provided a lower-bound estimate of total TCR beta diversity. TCRdb passed the public sequencing reads through fastp at Q25 and MiXCR, retaining productive beta sequences. Each CDR3 protein gets just one entry, which takes the most common genes and DNA from the rows behind it. TCRdb assigned the V and J calls; the authors' analysis was not used. A total of 1,100,000 or so distinct CDR3 sequences appear in this sample, 45% of them only once. Of the sample, 18% is held by the ten largest clones.

The rearrangement joined TRBV20-1 to TRBJ2-1, with 8 bases aligning to TRBD2. The source of this sequence is an older woman in good health. The specimen sequenced was blood. The nucleotide sequence is given as TGCAGTGCCCCTCGGGGGGGCCCCCTGGGCAATGAGCAGTTCTTC. Its amino acids are CSAPRGGPLGNEQFF.